The clone carrying this T cell receptor (beta chain) was seen at least ten times. What it binds is not known. Clinical symptoms, serum thyroxine, TRAb, thyroid ultrasound and orbital computed tomography were relied on for diagnosis. Transcripts of RNA were the source for amplifying TCR beta CDR3 regions. RT-PCR with HTBI primers came first, then second-round multiplex PCR. TCRdb recomputed calls from the multiplex PCR reads with MiXCR, one row per CDR3 protein. The table has approximately 1.2 million distinct CDR3 sequences, about 40% seen once. This record belongs to a study of Graves' ophthalmopathy and Graves' hyperthyroidism. Study overall: Ophthalmopathy not arising within 18 months of follow-up defined hyperthyroidism as stable. Points from the study as a whole: Ophthalmopathy progression prediction by the model yielded a sensitivity of approximately 68% and a specificity of nearly 75%.

The length of the CDR3 is 14 residues. Looked up from germline, CDR1 is DFQATT and CDR2 is SNEGSKA (reference sequence). Trimming at V came to 5 bases and at J to 5 bases, leaving 10 bases not matched to a gene. The chain recombines TRBV20-1 with TRBJ2-7, with TRBD1 identical over 9 bases. Sequencing was done on a sample of peripheral blood or thyroid tissue (not recorded which). This clonotype was sampled from an adult man with Graves' hyperthyroidism. The CDR3 DNA reads TGCAGTGCTGTGGCCGGACAGGGGAGCGACGAGCAGTACTTC. Translated, it gives CSAVAGQGSDEQYF.